This T cell receptor beta chain appears in the sequencing data of a study of blood T cell repertoires in COVID-19. On the study more broadly: Acute-phase and convalescent COVID-19 samples originated in the United States, Italy and Spain. The cDNA or gDNA used as material had been derived from T cells, B-cell-depleted T cells, or PBMCs.

Produced via immunoSEQ multiplex PCR; TCRdb's table is partial and in-frame only. The sample includes about 47,000 clones, 80% to 85% of them seen just once. This CDR3 is 15 amino acids long. Losses at the gene ends were 2 bases for V and 2 bases for J; bases not matched to a gene: 3. Germline V lookup: CDR1 SNHLY, CDR2 FYNNEI. This clone was seen more than once but under ten times. J is TRBJ2-7 and V is TRBV2, with TRBD1 matching over 10 bases. Source material: peripheral blood. The receptor comes from a man aged 60 to 75 with active COVID-19. The CDR3 reads CASSEQGQGPYEQYF. In DNA form, the CDR3 reads TGTGCCAGCAGTGAACAGGGACAGGGGCCCTACGAGCAGTACTTC.